The rows below give T cell receptor beta chains drawn from one sample of a study of T-cell memory formation after mild COVID-19. One entry per CDR3 protein results from TCRdb running MiXCR on the 5' RACE reads. The data contain approximately 150,000 distinct CDR3 sequences, 6% to 6.5% of them singletons. Sequencing was carried out using PBMCs or a T cell subset sorted from them (not recorded which). These receptor sequences come from an adult woman who had mild COVID-19 (a few samples of this study predate the infection). Cell type and time point are not known. CDR3s include the opening cysteine and the closing phenylalanine or tryptophan. D genes are given only for firm matches. Only some rows state a clone size, as once, few, many or a class for expanded clones.

>TRBD2|TRBJ2-1|TRBV24-1|-
CATSDSTSGGNEQFF
TGTGCCACCAGTGATTCGACTAGCGGGGGGAATGAGCAGTTCTTC
>TRBD2|TRBJ2-1|TRBV7-2|-
CASSLGLAGNEQFF
TGTGCCAGCAGCTTGGGACTAGCCGGCAATGAGCAGTTCTTC
>-|TRBJ2-3|TRBV7-9|many
CASSLRARSADTQYF
TGTGCCAGCAGCTTGAGAGCTCGGTCGGCCGATACGCAGTATTTT
>-|TRBJ1-1|TRBV5-1|-
CASSSEVHREAFF
TGCGCCAGCAGCTCTGAAGTACACCGTGAAGCTTTCTTT
>TRBD2|TRBJ2-1|TRBV25-1|many
CASSPRGGRSSSYNEQFF
TGTGCCAGCAGTCCACGGGGCGGGAGATCGAGCTCCTACAATGAGCAGTTCTTC
>TRBD2|TRBJ2-4|TRBV5-1|-
CASSLTPAGRENIQYF
TGCGCCAGCAGCTTAACGCCAGCGGGACGGGAAAACATTCAGTACTTC
>-|TRBJ1-5|TRBV12-3/TRBV12-4|-
CASSAGVRNQPQHF
TGTGCCAGCAGTGCAGGGGTACGGAATCAGCCCCAGCATTTT
>-|TRBJ1-2|TRBV24-1|few
CATSDSWGGYTF
TGTGCCACCAGTGATTCTTGGGGTGGCTACACCTTC
>TRBD1|TRBJ2-2|TRBV6-5|-
CASSSRTGTGELFF
TGTGCCAGCAGTTCCCGGACAGGGACCGGGGAGCTGTTTTTT
>TRBD2|TRBJ2-2|TRBV5-1|once
CASSLSGRPGELFF
TGCGCCAGCAGCTTATCCGGGAGGCCCGGGGAGCTGTTTTTT
>TRBD2|TRBJ2-1|TRBV29-1|-
CSASSGGSYNEQFF
TGCAGCGCTTCCAGCGGGGGCTCCTACAATGAGCAGTTCTTC
>-|TRBJ1-5|TRBV19|-
CASSIRGNQPQHF
TGTGCCAGTAGTATCAGGGGCAATCAGCCCCAGCATTTT
>-|TRBJ2-5|TRBV30|-
CAWATSFETQYF
TGTGCCTGGGCGACTAGTTTTGAGACCCAGTACTTC
>TRBD1|TRBJ2-7|TRBV6-2/TRBV6-3|many
CASSYRGLSRNEQYF
TGTGCCAGCAGTTACAGGGGGCTCTCCCGGAACGAGCAGTACTTC
>TRBD1|TRBJ1-2|TRBV25-1|few
CASSDRVGTGLNGYTF
TGTGCCAGCAGTGATAGAGTCGGGACAGGATTGAATGGCTACACCTTC
>-|TRBJ1-1|TRBV6-2/TRBV6-3|few
CASSYQGRSTEAFF
TGTGCCAGCAGTTATCAGGGCCGTAGCACTGAAGCTTTCTTT
>-|TRBJ2-7|TRBV6-2/TRBV6-3|few
CASSQVSPYEQYF
TGTGCCAGCAGTCAGGTTTCGCCCTACGAGCAGTACTTC
>-|TRBJ2-3|TRBV25-1|-
CASSEVDSGTQYF
TGTGCCAGCAGTGAGGTGGACAGTGGAACGCAGTATTTT
>-|TRBJ1-4|TRBV4-3|many
CASSQDTGALDEKLFF
TGCGCCAGCAGCCAAGATACTGGGGCCCTAGATGAAAAACTGTTTTTT
>-|TRBJ2-1|TRBV2|few
CASADNEQFF
TGTGCCAGCGCGGACAATGAGCAGTTCTTC
>-|TRBJ1-5|TRBV20-1|many
CSARGSNQPQHF
TGCAGCGCCCGGGGTAGCAATCAGCCCCAGCATTTT
>TRBD1|TRBJ2-7|TRBV6-5|many
CASSSDRGRLYEQYF
TGTGCCAGCAGTTCGGACAGGGGGCGACTCTACGAGCAGTACTTC
>TRBD2|TRBJ2-3|TRBV7-3|-
CASSRTSGSYTDTQYF
TGTGCCAGCAGCCGGACTAGCGGCTCTTACACAGATACGCAGTATTTT
>-|TRBJ1-3|TRBV11-2|-
CASSQGGSSRFTIYF
TGTGCCAGCAGCCAAGGGGGATCCTCTAGGTTTACCATATATTTT
>-|TRBJ2-1|TRBV7-2|many
CASSLAISSYNEQFF
TGTGCCAGCAGCTTGGCTATCAGCTCCTACAATGAGCAGTTCTTC
>-|TRBJ2-2|TRBV7-2|many
CASSLVWGNPTGELFF
TGTGCCAGCAGCTTAGTTTGGGGGAACCCCACCGGGGAGCTGTTTTTT
>-|TRBJ2-1|TRBV10-3|-
CAISGGALGGEQFF
TGTGCCATCAGTGGAGGGGCTCTAGGGGGTGAGCAGTTCTTC
>-|TRBJ1-3|TRBV9|few
CASSVGRGTGAYSGNTIYF
TGTGCCAGCAGCGTAGGGCGAGGGACGGGGGCCTACTCTGGAAACACCATATATTTT
>TRBD2|TRBJ2-7|TRBV6-6|-
CASYPGLAGSLWDKEQYF
TGTGCCAGTTACCCCGGACTAGCGGGGTCCCTTTGGGATAAAGAGCAGTACTTC
>TRBD1|TRBJ2-2|TRBV20-1|many
CSAKGQGIRAGELFF
TGCAGTGCTAAGGGACAGGGGATAAGGGCCGGGGAGCTGTTTTTT
>TRBD2|TRBJ2-1|TRBV7-8|-
CASNPGGLSYNEQFF
TGTGCCAGCAACCCGGGGGGACTCTCCTACAATGAGCAGTTCTTC
>TRBD2|TRBJ2-3|TRBV7-3|-
CASSPGLPPFTQYF
TGTGCCAGCAGCCCGGGACTACCTCCCTTTACGCAGTATTTT
>-|TRBJ1-6|TRBV5-1|-
CASILGVGTNSPLHF
TGCGCCAGCATCTTGGGCGTCGGAACTAATTCACCCCTCCACTTT
>-|TRBJ2-1|TRBV4-3|few
CASSQDNFWEQFF
TGCGCCAGCAGCCAAGATAACTTTTGGGAGCAGTTCTTC
>TRBD1|TRBJ1-5|TRBV12-3/TRBV12-4|-
CASSVIPGTGGQPQHF
TGTGCCAGCAGTGTAATCCCGGGGACAGGCGGTCAGCCCCAGCATTTT
>-|TRBJ1-1|TRBV3-1|-
CASSQDAGKSTEAFF
TGTGCCAGCAGCCAAGACGCGGGGAAGAGCACTGAAGCTTTCTTT
>TRBD1|TRBJ1-5|TRBV12-3/TRBV12-4|-
CASSYSGTGGNQPQHF
TGTGCCAGCAGTTATTCCGGGACAGGGGGAAATCAGCCCCAGCATTTT
>TRBD1|TRBJ1-2|TRBV20-1|-
CSANLRQGPYGYTF
TGCAGTGCGAACCTGAGACAGGGGCCCTATGGCTACACCTTC
>TRBD1|TRBJ1-4|TRBV6-5|many
CASSGGRGNEKLFF
TGTGCCAGCAGCGGAGGCAGGGGGAACGAAAAACTGTTTTTT
>TRBD1|TRBJ2-4|TRBV12-3/TRBV12-4|few
CASSTRTGSKNIQYF
TGTGCCAGCAGTACCCGGACAGGGTCCAAAAACATTCAGTACTTC
>TRBD1|TRBJ1-1|TRBV6-6|few
CASSYSTGGTEAFF
TGTGCCAGCAGTTACTCCACAGGGGGAACTGAAGCTTTCTTT
>TRBD1|TRBJ1-3|TRBV12-3/TRBV12-4|many
CASSLGQGVDTIYF
TGTGCCAGCAGTTTGGGACAGGGCGTTGACACCATATATTTT
>-|TRBJ2-1|TRBV7-8|-
CASSARGGAPRSSYNEQFF
TGTGCCAGCAGCGCACGGGGCGGGGCCCCCCGGAGCTCCTACAATGAGCAGTTCTTC
>-|TRBJ2-5|TRBV20-1|few
CSARPETGRETQYF
TGCAGTGCTAGACCTGAGACAGGGAGGGAGACCCAGTACTTC
>-|TRBJ2-3|TRBV15|many
CATSRDLQEATQYF
TGTGCCACCAGCAGAGATCTCCAGGAGGCTACGCAGTATTTT
>-|TRBJ2-6|TRBV29-1|many
CSVNSGANVLTF
TGCAGCGTTAACTCTGGGGCCAACGTCCTGACTTTC
>-|TRBJ2-7|TRBV20-1|few
CSARQPGSSSYEQYF
TGCAGTGCTAGACAGCCAGGGTCTAGCTCCTACGAGCAGTACTTC
>-|TRBJ1-2|TRBV5-4|few
CASSWALGTPPRDGYTF
TGTGCCAGCAGCTGGGCCCTCGGGACCCCCCCTAGAGATGGCTACACCTTC